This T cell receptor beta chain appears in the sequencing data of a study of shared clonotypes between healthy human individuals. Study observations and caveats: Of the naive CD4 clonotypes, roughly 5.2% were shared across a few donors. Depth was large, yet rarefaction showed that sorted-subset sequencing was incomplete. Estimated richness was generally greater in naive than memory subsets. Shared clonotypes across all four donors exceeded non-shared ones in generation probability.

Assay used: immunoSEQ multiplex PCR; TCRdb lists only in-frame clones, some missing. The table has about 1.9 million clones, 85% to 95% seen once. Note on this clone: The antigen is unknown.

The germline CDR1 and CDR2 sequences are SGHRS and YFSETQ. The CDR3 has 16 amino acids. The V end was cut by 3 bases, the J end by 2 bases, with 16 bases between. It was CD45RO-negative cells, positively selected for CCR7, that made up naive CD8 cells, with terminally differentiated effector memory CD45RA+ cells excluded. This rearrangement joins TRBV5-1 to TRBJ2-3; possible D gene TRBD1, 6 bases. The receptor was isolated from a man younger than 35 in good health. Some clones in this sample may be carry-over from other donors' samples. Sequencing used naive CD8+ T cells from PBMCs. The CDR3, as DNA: TGCGCCAGCAGCTCCCGCGCCCTGGGGGCCACAGATACGCAGTATTTT. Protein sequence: CASSSRALGATDTQYF.